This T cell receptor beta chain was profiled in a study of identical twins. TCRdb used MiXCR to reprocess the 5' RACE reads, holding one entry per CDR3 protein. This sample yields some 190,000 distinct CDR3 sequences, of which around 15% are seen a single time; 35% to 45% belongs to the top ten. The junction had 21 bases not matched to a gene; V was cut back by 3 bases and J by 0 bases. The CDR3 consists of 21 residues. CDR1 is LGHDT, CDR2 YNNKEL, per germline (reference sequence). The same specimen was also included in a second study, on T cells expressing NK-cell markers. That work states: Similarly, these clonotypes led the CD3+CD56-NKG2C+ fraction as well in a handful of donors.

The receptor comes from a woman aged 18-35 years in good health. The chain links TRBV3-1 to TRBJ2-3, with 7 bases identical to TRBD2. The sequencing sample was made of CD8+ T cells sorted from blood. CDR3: CASSHANGLAEGVISTDTQYF. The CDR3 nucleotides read TGTGCCAGCAGCCATGCGAATGGGCTAGCGGAAGGGGTGATCAGCACAGATACGCAGTATTTT.